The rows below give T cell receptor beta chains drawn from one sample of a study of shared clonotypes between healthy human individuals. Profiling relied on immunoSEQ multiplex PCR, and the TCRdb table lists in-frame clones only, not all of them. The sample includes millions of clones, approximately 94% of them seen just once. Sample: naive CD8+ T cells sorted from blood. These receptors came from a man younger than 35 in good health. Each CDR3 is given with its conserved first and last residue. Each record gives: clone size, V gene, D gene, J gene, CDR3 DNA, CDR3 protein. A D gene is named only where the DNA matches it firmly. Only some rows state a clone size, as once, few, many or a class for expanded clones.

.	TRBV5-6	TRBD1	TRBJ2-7	TGTGCCAGCAGGGAACAGGGGAGTCACTACGAGCAGTACTTC	CASREQGSHYEQYF
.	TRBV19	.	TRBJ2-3	TGTGCCAGTAGCCCCCGGGCCGGGACAGATACGCAGTATTTT	CASSPRAGTDTQYF
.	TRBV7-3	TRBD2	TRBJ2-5	TGTGCCAGCAGCTTGAATAGCGGGGGACAAGAGACCCAGTACTTC	CASSLNSGGQETQYF
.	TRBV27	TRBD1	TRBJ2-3	TGTGCCAGCAGTACCCCAGGGGGTAATGCGCAGTATTTT	CASSTPGGNAQYF
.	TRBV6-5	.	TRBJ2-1	TGTGCCAGCAGTTACGAGGCTAGCTACTACAATGAGCAGTTCTTC	CASSYEASYYNEQFF
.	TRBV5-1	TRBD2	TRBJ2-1	TGCGCCAGCAGCCCTACCCCAGCGGGAGGGCCGAATGAGCAGTTCTTC	CASSPTPAGGPNEQFF
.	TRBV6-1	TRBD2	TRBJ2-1	TGTGCCAGCAGGGAACTCCAGACTAGCGAGGACAATGAGCAGTTCTTC	CASRELQTSEDNEQFF
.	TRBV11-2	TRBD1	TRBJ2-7	TGTGCCAGCAGCGGTGGGGGGACAGGGAGGAACGAGCAGTACTTC	CASSGGGTGRNEQYF
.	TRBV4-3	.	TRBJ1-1	TGCGCCAGCACCCAGGGTATGAACACTGAAGCTTTCTTT	CASTQGMNTEAFF
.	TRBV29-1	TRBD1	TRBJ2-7	TGCAGCGTGGGGGGGGACAGGGTCTCCTACGAGCAGTACTTC	CSVGGDRVSYEQYF
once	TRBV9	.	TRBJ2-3	TGTGCCAGCAGCCCCGGTCTGGGACTCAACACAGATACGCAGTATTTT	CASSPGLGLNTDTQYF
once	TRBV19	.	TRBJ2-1	TGTGCCAGTTCTCCGTCGGACTCCTACAATGAGCAGTTCTTC	CASSPSDSYNEQFF
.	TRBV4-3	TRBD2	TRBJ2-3	TGCGCCAGCAGCCAAGGGACTAGCGGTAGCACAGATACGCAGTATTTT	CASSQGTSGSTDTQYF
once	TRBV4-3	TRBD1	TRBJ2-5	TGCGCCAGCAGCCAACTTACAGGGGGCGAAGAGACCCAGTACTTC	CASSQLTGGEETQYF
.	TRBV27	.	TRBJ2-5	TGTGCCAGCAGTCGGACAGTTCAAGAGACCCAGTACTTC	CASSRTVQETQYF
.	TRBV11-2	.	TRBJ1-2	TGTGCCAGCAGCTTAGGCACAGCCATCTATGGCTACACCTTC	CASSLGTAIYGYTF
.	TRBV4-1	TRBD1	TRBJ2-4	TGCGCCAGCAGCCAAGTCGAAGGGGGACAGTTACTAGCCAAAAACATTCAGTACTTC	CASSQVEGGQLLAKNIQYF
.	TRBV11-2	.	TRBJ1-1	TGTGCCAGCAGCTTTGACAGAAACACTGAAGCTTTCTTT	CASSFDRNTEAFF
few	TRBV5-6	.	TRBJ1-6	TGTGCCAGCAGCTTGGGTACAGTTAATTCACCCCTCCACTTT	CASSLGTVNSPLHF
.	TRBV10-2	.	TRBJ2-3	TGCGCCAGCAGTGAGCCGGGACTCGCCCTTACAGATACGCAGTATTTT	CASSEPGLALTDTQYF
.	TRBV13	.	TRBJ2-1	TGTGCCAGCAGCTTAGAAGGTAGCAATGAGCAGTTCTTC	CASSLEGSNEQFF
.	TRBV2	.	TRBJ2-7	TGTGCCAGCATGATGACGGGAAATCACTACGAGCAGTACTTC	CASMMTGNHYEQYF
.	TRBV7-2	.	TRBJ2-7	TGTGCCAGCAGCTTACTCAAGGGCCGCTCCTACGAGCAGTACTTC	CASSLLKGRSYEQYF
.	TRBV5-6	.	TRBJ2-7	TGTGCCAGCAGCTTGTGGAGCAGTTCCTACGAGCAGTACTTC	CASSLWSSSYEQYF
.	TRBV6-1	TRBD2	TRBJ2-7	TGTGCCAGCAGTGTATTACTCTTAGCGGGGTTCTACGAGCAGTACTTC	CASSVLLLAGFYEQYF
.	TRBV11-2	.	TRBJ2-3	TGTGCCAGCAGCCACCTCGCAGATACGCAGTATTTT	CASSHLADTQYF